A selection of T cell receptor beta chains follows, all from one sample in a study of early T cells in non-severe SARS-CoV-2 infection. TCRdb redid the calling of the 5' RACE reads with MiXCR, one entry per CDR3 protein. The sample holds fewer than 65,000 distinct CDR3 sequences, 9.3% seen once. Material for sequencing was whole blood. The source of these receptors is an adult who was a healthcare worker with PCR-confirmed SARS-CoV-2 infection or an uninfected control (not recorded which). The CDR3 runs from the conserved cysteine through the conserved F or W. Each record gives: V gene, D gene, J gene, clone size, CDR3 protein, CDR3 DNA. The D gene is left open where the match is weak. Some rows mark clone size as missing; the rest say once, few, many or name a class of expanded clone.

TRBV5-1,NA,TRBJ1-1,few,CASSLVAGAIMNTEAFF,TGCGCCAGCAGCTTAGTGGCCGGGGCGATTATGAACACTGAAGCTTTCTTT
TRBV28,TRBD2,TRBJ2-7,many,CASSLTSGPYEQYF,TGTGCCAGCAGTTTAACTAGCGGCCCCTACGAGCAGTACTTC
TRBV30,TRBD2,TRBJ2-1,NA,CACRGGGIYNEQFF,TGTGCCTGCCGTGGCGGGGGGATCTACAATGAGCAGTTCTTC
TRBV29-1,NA,TRBJ2-1,many,CSVVGNPHNEQFF,TGCAGCGTTGTTGGGAATCCTCACAATGAGCAGTTCTTC
TRBV5-4,NA,TRBJ1-2,few,CASRTGVGGYTF,TGTGCCAGCAGGACGGGTGTAGGTGGCTACACCTTC
TRBV4-3,NA,TRBJ2-3,few,CASSQTALGTQYF,TGCGCCAGCAGCCAAACCGCCCTAGGTACGCAGTATTTT
TRBV30,TRBD1,TRBJ2-6,many,CAWQKGQGAFSGANVLTF,TGTGCCTGGCAAAAGGGACAGGGCGCGTTCTCTGGGGCCAACGTCCTGACTTTC
TRBV14,NA,TRBJ2-5,few,CASSQTENTQYF,TGTGCCAGCAGCCAGACGGAGAACACCCAGTACTTC
TRBV27,NA,TRBJ2-3,many,CASSSLTIDTQYF,TGTGCCAGCAGTTCCCTAACAATAGATACGCAGTATTTT
TRBV4-3,TRBD1,TRBJ1-2,many,CASSQDLQGGSTNYGYTF,TGCGCCAGCAGCCAAGATCTACAGGGGGGGTCTACTAACTATGGCTACACCTTC
TRBV10-3,NA,TRBJ2-7,NA,CAISDLFQGSYEQYF,TGTGCCATCAGTGACCTGTTCCAGGGATCCTACGAGCAGTACTTC
TRBV5-4,TRBD1,TRBJ2-5,many,CASSAPGGRETQYF,TGTGCCAGCAGCGCCCCAGGGGGCCGGGAGACCCAGTACTTC